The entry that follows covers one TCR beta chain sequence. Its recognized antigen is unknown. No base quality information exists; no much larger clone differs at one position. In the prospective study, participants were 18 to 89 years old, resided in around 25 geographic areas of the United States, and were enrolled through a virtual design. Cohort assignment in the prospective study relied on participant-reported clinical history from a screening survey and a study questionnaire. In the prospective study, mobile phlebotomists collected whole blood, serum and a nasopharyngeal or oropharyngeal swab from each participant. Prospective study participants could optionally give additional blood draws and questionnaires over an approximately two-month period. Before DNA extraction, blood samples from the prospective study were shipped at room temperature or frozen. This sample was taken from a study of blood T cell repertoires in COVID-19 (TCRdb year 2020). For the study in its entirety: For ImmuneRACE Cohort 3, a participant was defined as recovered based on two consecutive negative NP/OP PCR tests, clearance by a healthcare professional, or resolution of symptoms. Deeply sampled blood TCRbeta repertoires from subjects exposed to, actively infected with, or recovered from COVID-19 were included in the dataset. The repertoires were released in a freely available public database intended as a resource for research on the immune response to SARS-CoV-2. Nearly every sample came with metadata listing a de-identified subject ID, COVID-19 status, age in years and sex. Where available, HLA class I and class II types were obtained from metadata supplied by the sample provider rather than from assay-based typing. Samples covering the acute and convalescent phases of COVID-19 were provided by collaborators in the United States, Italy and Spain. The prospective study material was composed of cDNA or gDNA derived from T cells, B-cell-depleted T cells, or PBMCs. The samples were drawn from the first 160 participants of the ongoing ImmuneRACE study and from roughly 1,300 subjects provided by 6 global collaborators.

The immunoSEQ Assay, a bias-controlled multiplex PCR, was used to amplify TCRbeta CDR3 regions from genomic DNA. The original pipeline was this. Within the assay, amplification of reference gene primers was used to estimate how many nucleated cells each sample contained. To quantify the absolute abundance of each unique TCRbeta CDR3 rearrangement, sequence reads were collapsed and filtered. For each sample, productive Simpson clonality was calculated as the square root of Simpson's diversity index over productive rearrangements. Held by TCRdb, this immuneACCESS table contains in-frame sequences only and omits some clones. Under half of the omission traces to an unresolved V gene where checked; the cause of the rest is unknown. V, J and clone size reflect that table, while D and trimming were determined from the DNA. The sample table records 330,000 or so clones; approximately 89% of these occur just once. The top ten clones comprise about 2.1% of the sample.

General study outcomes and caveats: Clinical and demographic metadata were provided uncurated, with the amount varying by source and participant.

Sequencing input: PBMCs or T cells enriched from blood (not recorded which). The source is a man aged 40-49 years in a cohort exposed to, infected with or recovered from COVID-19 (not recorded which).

The CDR3 reads as follows: CASSLWTGITEAFF. In nucleotides, the sequence is TGTGCCAGCAGCTTGTGGACAGGTATCACTGAAGCTTTCTTT. The sequence links TRBV5-6 to TRBJ1-1, and 7 junction bases match TRBD1. The CDR3, cysteine through phenylalanine, is 14 amino acids long. The sequence is cut down to CDR3 DNA, 42 bases in frame from base 1. Reading the germline V gene gives CDR1 SGHDT and CDR2 YYEEEE. Compared with germline, V lacks 1 base and J lacks 4 bases; bases without a gene match: 4.